This T cell receptor (beta chain) came from a study of blood T cell repertoires in COVID-19 (dated by TCRdb to 2018 to 2021). General notes on the study: Samples from collaborators originated in the United States, Italy and Spain and spanned both the acute and convalescent phases of COVID-19. Deeply sampled blood TCRbeta repertoires from subjects exposed to, actively infected with, or recovered from COVID-19 were included in the dataset. Nearly every sample came with metadata listing a de-identified subject ID, COVID-19 status, age in years and sex. Samples were obtained from the ongoing ImmuneRACE study (first 160 participants) and from approximately 1,200 subjects provided by 6 global collaborators. The prospective study material was composed of cDNA or gDNA derived from T cells, B-cell-depleted T cells, or PBMCs. The repertoires were released in a freely available public database meant as a resource for research on the immune response to SARS-CoV-2. Where available, HLA class I and class II types were obtained from metadata supplied by the sample provider rather than from assay-based typing. Results the study describes overall, beyond this receptor: How much clinical and demographic metadata was included differed by source and by participant, and the metadata was provided uncurated.

Each collaborating institution followed its own protocols to collect whole blood in K2EDTA tubes. For TCRbeta analysis, collaborator samples were shipped as frozen whole blood, as isolated PBMCs, or as DNA extracted from either sample type. About this clone itself: It lacks a known antigen. Base qualities were left out, and no much larger clone turns up one base away.

Relative to germline, V is missing 2 bases and J is missing 1 base, with 4 bases of the junction outside any gene match. The CDR3 has 15 amino acids, counting the end cysteine and phenylalanine. The DNA shown is the 45-base CDR3, in frame from base 1. CDR1 MDHEN and CDR2 SYDVKM are derived from the germline V gene. TCRbeta CDR3 regions were amplified from genomic DNA by means of the immunoSEQ Assay, a bias-controlled multiplex PCR. In the authors' own workflow: The number of nucleated cells in each sample was estimated by amplification of reference gene primers within the assay. To quantify the absolute abundance of each unique TCRbeta CDR3 rearrangement, sequence reads were collapsed and filtered. For each sample, productive Simpson clonality was calculated by taking the square root of Simpson's diversity index across productive rearrangements. The table was pulled from immuneACCESS by TCRdb, which kept in-frame rearrangements only. Such tables lose some clones; where checked, under half of the loss comes from unresolved V genes, and the rest has no known cause. V, J and clone size are those of that table, while D and trimming were read from the DNA. This sample has about 76,000 clones in its table, and around 88% of those were observed once. The ten largest account for roughly 8% of the sample.

The source of this sequence is a man under 40 with acute or convalescent COVID-19. Sequenced sample: peripheral blood. The receptor chain draws on TRBV28 and TRBJ1-1; 7 central bases correspond to TRBD1. The CDR3 is CASSLPGQRNTEAFF. The nucleotide sequence reads TGTGCCAGCAGTTTACCGGGACAGAGGAACACTGAAGCTTTCTTT.